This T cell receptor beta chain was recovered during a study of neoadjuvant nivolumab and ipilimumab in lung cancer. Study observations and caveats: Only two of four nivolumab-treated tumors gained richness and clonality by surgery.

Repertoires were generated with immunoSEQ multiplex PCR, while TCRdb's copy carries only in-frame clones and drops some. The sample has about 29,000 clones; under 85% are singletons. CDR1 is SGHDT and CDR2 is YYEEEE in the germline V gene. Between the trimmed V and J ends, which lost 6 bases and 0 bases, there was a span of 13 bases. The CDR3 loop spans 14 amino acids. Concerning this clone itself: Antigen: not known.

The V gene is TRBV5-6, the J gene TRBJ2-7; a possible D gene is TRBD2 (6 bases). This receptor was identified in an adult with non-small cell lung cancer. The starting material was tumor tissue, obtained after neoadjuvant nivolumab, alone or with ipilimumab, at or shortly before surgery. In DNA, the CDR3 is TGTGCCAGCACCCCGGCGGGGAGCTCCTACGAGCAGTACTTC. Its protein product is CASTPAGSSYEQYF.